Listed here are 29 T cell receptor beta chains from one sample, sequenced in a study of immune heterogeneity within non-small cell lung tumors. Multiplex PCR relied on 32 V and 13 J primers to amplify TCR beta CDR3. TCRdb used MiXCR to reprocess the multiplex PCR reads, holding one entry per CDR3 protein. The data show about 10,000 distinct CDR3 sequences, about 25% seen once. Bulk tumor gDNA, roughly 600 ng per sample, served as the TCR template. The authors collected several far-apart biopsies from each primary tumor during surgery. The cohort was untreated, with newly diagnosed non-small cell lung cancer undergoing curative surgery. Sequencing was carried out using lung tumor tissue. These TCRs come from a woman in her 50s with non-small cell lung cancer.

This clonotype was observed at least ten times. The chain couples TRBV12-3 or TRBV12-4 to TRBJ1-4; D is ambiguous. This CDR3 is built from 14 residues. Trimming shortened V by 6 bases and J by 0 bases, and 8 bases separated the two germline ends. The CDR3 spells CASSPQPTNEKLFF. The CDR3 DNA reads as TGTGCCAGCAGCCCACAACCAACTAATGAAAAACTGTTTTTT.

This clonotype was seen repeatedly, ten times or more. The chain uses TRBV3-1 and TRBJ2-3; TRBD2 is a possible D gene (6 bases). The length of the CDR3 is 13 residues. V lost 4 bases and J 5 bases, leaving 10 bases between the germline ends. The germline CDR1 and CDR2 sequences are LGHDT and YNNKEL (reference sequence). DNA of the CDR3: TGTGCCAGCAGCCCTAGGAGGGAAGATACGCAGTATTTT. The encoded protein is CASSPRREDTQYF.

The gene calls are TRBV6-1 and TRBJ2-1, with TRBD2 matching 12 bases. The CDR3 contains 15 residues. The trim removed 6 bases at V and 4 bases at J, leaving 4 bases unmatched. Germline V gene data show CDR1 as MNHNS and CDR2 as SASEGT. CDR3 DNA: TGTGCCAGCAGAATTACTAGCGGGGGGTACAATGAGCAGTTCTTC. Amino acid sequence: CASRITSGGYNEQFF.

The rearrangement links TRBV7-2 to TRBJ1-6; 10 bases map to TRBD1. V trimming: 3 bases; J trimming: 10 bases; junction bases outside the gene matches: 3. CDR1 SGHTA and CDR2 FQGNSA come from the germline V gene. This CDR3 region has 14 residues. As DNA, the CDR3 is TGTGCCAGCAGCTTTGGGACAGGGGTCTCACCCCTCCACTTT. It translates to CASSFGTGVSPLHF.

Judged by abundance, this clonotype is medium-sized. The junction differs from germline at one of its ends, possibly a read error. The gene calls are TRBV5-1 and TRBJ2-6; either TRBD1 or TRBD2 may supply D (6 bases each). Germline CDR1 reads SGHRS; CDR2 reads YFSETQ. This CDR3 has 14 residues. In DNA, the CDR3 is TGCGCCAGCAGCTTGGCCGGAGGGGGCAACGTCCTGACTTTC. Its translation: CASSLAGGGNVLTF.

CDR3 DNA sequence: TGTGCCAGCAGCCGACAGGGTGTGTATAACTATGGCTACACCTTC. Protein sequence: CASSRQGVYNYGYTF. This chain uses TRBV9 with TRBJ1-2; 7 nucleotides align to TRBD1. J was trimmed by 1 base and V by 4 bases; bases with no gene match: 7. Germline V gene data show CDR1 as SGDLS and CDR2 as YYNGEE. CDR3 size: 15 residues.

This clonotype came up many times. V and J are TRBV28 and TRBJ1-2; 7 bases fit TRBD1. The CDR3 runs to 15 residues. V gave up 6 bases and J gave up 7 bases; unmatched junction bases: 14. Germline V gene sequence: CDR1 MDHEN, CDR2 SYDVKM. CDR3 nucleotide sequence: TGTGCCAGCAGCACTGAACAGGGGATGGGCAGTGGCTACACCTTC. Protein: CASSTEQGMGSGYTF.

This clonotype showed up many times. The V gene is TRBV19, the J gene TRBJ1-6; D not certain. The CDR3 runs to 13 residues. The V end was cut by 6 bases, the J end by 9 bases, with 12 bases between. Germline CDR1 and CDR2: LNHDA and SQIVND (reference sequence). The CDR3, as DNA: TGTGCCAGTAGGCTACAGAATGTTTCACCCCTCCACTTT. It is translated as CASRLQNVSPLHF.

This clonotype showed up many times. Here the CDR3 reads CAGSQTSGNTGELFF. DNA of the CDR3: TGTGCCGGATCCCAGACTAGCGGGAACACCGGGGAGCTGTTTTTT. V gene TRBV6-4 combines with J gene TRBJ2-2; TRBD2 matches at 9 bases. Trimming took 11 bases from V and 1 from J; bases not matched to a gene: 8. Germline assignment: CDR1 MRHNA and CDR2 SNTAGT. The CDR3 is 15 residues long.

The CDR3 DNA is TGTGCCAGTAGCCGAGGACCGCTCCTAGCGAGTACCAAAAACATTCAGTACTTC. Translated, it gives CASSRGPLLASTKNIQYF. The rearrangement joins TRBV19 to TRBJ2-4; a possible D gene is TRBD2 (6 bases). There are 18 residues in the CDR3. Germline CDR1 reads LNHDA; CDR2 reads SQIVND (reference sequence). Trimming cost V 6 bases and J 2 bases, with 23 bases left between them.

Notes on this clonotype: This may be a read error, as it is one base from a much larger clone. V is TRBV6-1 and J is TRBJ2-7; D could derive from TRBD1 or TRBD2 (5 bases each). Germline CDR1 is MNHNS and CDR2 is SASEGT. The CDR3 has 14 amino acids. The CDR3 spells CVSSIRDGVGEQYF. CDR3 DNA: TGTGTCAGCAGTATCCGGGACGGAGTGGGAGAGCAGTACTTC.

This clonotype was seen at least ten times. V and J are TRBV28 and TRBJ1-5, with D maybe TRBD1 (5 bases). Looked up from germline, CDR1 is MDHEN and CDR2 is SYDVKM. V was shortened by 5 bases and J by 0 bases, with 11 bases between the two germline ends. This CDR3 is 15 amino acids long. The CDR3: CASSPDTISNQPQHF. In DNA form, the CDR3 reads TGTGCCAGCAGTCCGGACACCATTAGCAATCAGCCCCAGCATTTT.

Note on this clonotype: A much larger clone lies one base from this, so it may be a read error. V gene TRBV6-5 combines with J gene TRBJ1-6, with D possibly TRBD1 on 6 matching bases. The CDR3 spans 14 residues. CDR1 MNHEY and CDR2 SVGAGI come from the germline V gene. The CDR3 loop reads CASSYGQNNSALHF. The CDR3 DNA is TGTGCCAGCAGTTACGGACAGAATAATTCAGCCCTCCACTTT.

The rearrangement uses TRBV28 and TRBJ2-1; 16 nucleotides align to TRBD2. V gave up 4 bases and J gave up 10 bases; unmatched junction bases: 4. The CDR3 has 15 amino acids. Germline values: CDR1 MDHEN, CDR2 SYDVKM. The CDR3 sequence: CASSYGTSGRGEQFF. As DNA, the CDR3 is TGTGCCAGCAGTTACGGGACTAGCGGGAGGGGCGAGCAGTTCTTC.

The chain links TRBV28 to TRBJ2-5, with D perhaps matching TRBD1 (6 bases). Trimming stripped 5 bases from V and 5 bases from J, with 18 bases between. Germline-derived CDR1 and CDR2 are MDHEN and SYDVKM. This CDR3 is built from 15 residues. DNA of the CDR3: TGTGCCAGCAGTGCCCATCGGGACATGTCGGAGACCCAGTACTTC. Translation gives CASSAHRDMSETQYF.

This clonotype has just a few counts. A much larger clone differs by one base, so this may be a read error. The gene calls are TRBV19 and TRBJ1-2; 8 positions match TRBD1. V lost 5 bases to trimming and J lost 3 bases; unmatched junction nucleotides: 8. Germline V gene lookup returns CDR1 LNHDA and CDR2 SQIVND (reference sequence). This CDR3 comprises 15 residues. The CDR3 DNA follows: TGTGCCAGTAGTCGCCAGGGGGCCGCTGACTATGGCTACACCTTC. Translated, it gives CASSRQGAADYGYTF.

This clonotype was seen a handful of times. This chain uses TRBV7-6 with TRBJ2-5; TRBD2 matches at 13 bases. With 3 bases clipped from V and 11 bases from J, the junction kept 6 bases outside the gene matches. CDR1 and CDR2 from the germline V gene are SGHVS and FNYEAQ. The CDR3 runs to 14 residues. The CDR3 loop is CASSLKLAGGRQYF. CDR3 bases: TGTGCCAGCAGCTTGAAACTAGCGGGGGGGAGGCAGTACTTC.

Points on this clonotype: One junction end does not reproduce the germline sequence, and a read error may be involved. The chain carries TRBV28 and TRBJ1-6; D perhaps matches TRBD1 (5 bases). The germline V gene encodes CDR1 MDHEN and CDR2 SYDVKM. This CDR3 region has 14 residues. Written as DNA, the CDR3 is TGTGCCAGCAGTTTAGGGGGGGGTAATCCACCCCTCCACTTT. Amino acid sequence: CASSLGGGNPPLHF.

The table lists this clonotype with many counts. V usage is TRBV11-3 and J usage is TRBJ2-4; 13 bases line up with TRBD2. V was clipped by 3 bases and J by 4 bases; unmatched bases: 12. The CDR3 runs to 19 residues. Germline assignment: CDR1 SGHNT and CDR2 YENEEA. The CDR3 nucleotides are TGTGCCAGCAGCTTCGGACTAGCGGGAGTCTCATCCCCAAAAAACATTCAGTACTTC. Translation: CASSFGLAGVSSPKNIQYF.

On this clonotype itself: This clone may be a read error of a much larger clone one base away. The CDR3 end shows no conserved phenylalanine or tryptophan, and so a read error is likely. The V and J genes are TRBV7-3 and TRBJ1-6, with D unclear. Germline loops: CDR1 SGHTA, CDR2 FQGTGA. The CDR3 spans 14 residues. Trimming took off 0 bases at V and 5 bases at J, with 5 bases between the two ends. The CDR3 here is CASSLTGNNSPLHS. The CDR3 DNA reads as TGTGCCAGCAGCTTAACAGGGAATAATTCACCCCTCCACTCT.

This clonotype was counted ten times or more. The CDR3 spells CASSPGPVYEQYF. DNA for the CDR3: TGTGCCAGCAGCCCCGGACCAGTCTACGAGCAGTACTTC. J is TRBJ2-7 and V is TRBV11-2; D not certain. The V and J ends lost 5 bases and 3 bases respectively, with 11 bases between them. Germline assignment: CDR1 SGHAT and CDR2 FQNNGV. The length of the CDR3 is 13 residues.

The table lists this clonotype with many counts. The chain carries TRBV12-3 or TRBV12-4 and TRBJ1-2; D is unclear. CDR3 length: 13 residues. V was trimmed by 5 bases and J by 7 bases, leaving 14 bases between them. The CDR3 DNA is TGTGCCAGCAGTCAAGGACTCACCGGTGGCTACACCTTC. It is translated as CASSQGLTGGYTF.

Notes on this clonotype: This could be a read error, since a much larger clone is one nucleotide away. This chain connects TRBV15 to TRBJ1-2, with a possible D match to TRBD1 (5 bases). CDR1 is LNHNV, CDR2 YYDKDF, per germline (reference sequence). The V and J ends lost 1 base and 6 bases respectively, with 15 bases between them. The CDR3 runs 15 residues. CDR3 sequence: CATSRALGVVDGYTF. CDR3 DNA sequence: TGTGCCACCAGCAGAGCCCTGGGGGTTGTAGATGGCTACACCTTC. The full variable domain, rest sourced from reference TRBV15 and TRBJ1-2, is DAMVIQNPRYQVTQFGKPVTLSCSQTLNHNVMYWYQQKSSQAPKLLFHYYDKDFNNEADTPDNFQSRRPNTSFCFLDIRSPGLGDTAMYLCATSRALGVVDGYTFGSGTRLTVV.

This clonotype turned up a few times. The chain is built from TRBV4-1 and TRBJ2-3; 8 bases fit TRBD2. The CDR3 loop spans 15 amino acids. With V trimmed by 4 bases and J by 6 bases, 9 bases remained unmatched. Germline V lookup: CDR1 MGHRA, CDR2 YSYEKL. The CDR3 nucleotides read TGCGCCAGCAGCCTCGGGGACGCGGGGGGTGATACGCAGTATTTT. This encodes CASSLGDAGGDTQYF.

There are many counts of this clonotype. The chain employs TRBV6-1 and TRBJ2-1, with TRBD2 matching over 11 bases. V lost 9 bases and J lost 3; bases outside the gene matches: 4. The germline V gene encodes CDR1 MNHNS and CDR2 SASEGT. The CDR3 runs 14 residues. The CDR3 loop reads CASTGTSGYNEQFF. Written as DNA, the CDR3 is TGTGCCAGTACCGGGACTAGCGGCTACAATGAGCAGTTCTTC.

The chain joins TRBV30 to TRBJ2-1; TRBD2 matches 7 bases. The CDR3 runs 13 residues. The J segment lost 8 bases and the V segment lost 2 bases, leaving 6 bases of the junction unmatched. Germline CDR1 and CDR2: GTSNPN and SVGIG (reference sequence). CDR3: CAWSTGGLDEQFF. CDR3 DNA sequence: TGTGCCTGGAGTACGGGAGGATTGGATGAGCAGTTCTTC.

This clonotype has at least ten counts. This chain connects TRBV11-3 to TRBJ1-1; no clear D gene. This CDR3 contains 14 residues. Trimming took off 0 bases at V and 1 base at J, with 6 bases between the two ends. Germline loops: CDR1 SGHNT, CDR2 YENEEA. DNA of the CDR3: TGTGCCAGCAGCTTAGATCCAGAGAACACTGAAGCTTTCTTT. It codes for CASSLDPENTEAFF.

Of note for this clonotype: A read error may be the cause here, since a much bigger clone is one base away. CDR3 sequence (DNA): TGTGCCAGCAGTGAAAGGGTCGGCACTGAAACTTTCTTT. Its translation is CASSERVGTETFF. The genes are TRBV6-1 and TRBJ1-1; D remains unclear. The length of the CDR3 is 13 residues. CDR1 and CDR2 from the germline V gene are MNHNS and SASEGT.

This clonotype showed up many times. This sequence joins TRBV6-9 and TRBJ1-5; D not resolved. The CDR3 loop spans 16 amino acids. Per germline, CDR1 MNHGY and CDR2 SVAAGI. V was clipped by 1 base and J by 0 bases, with 10 bases between them. The CDR3 region is CASSYLRVNSNQPQHF. The CDR3 bases are TGTGCCAGCAGTTATTTGAGGGTAAATAGCAATCAGCCCCAGCATTTT.